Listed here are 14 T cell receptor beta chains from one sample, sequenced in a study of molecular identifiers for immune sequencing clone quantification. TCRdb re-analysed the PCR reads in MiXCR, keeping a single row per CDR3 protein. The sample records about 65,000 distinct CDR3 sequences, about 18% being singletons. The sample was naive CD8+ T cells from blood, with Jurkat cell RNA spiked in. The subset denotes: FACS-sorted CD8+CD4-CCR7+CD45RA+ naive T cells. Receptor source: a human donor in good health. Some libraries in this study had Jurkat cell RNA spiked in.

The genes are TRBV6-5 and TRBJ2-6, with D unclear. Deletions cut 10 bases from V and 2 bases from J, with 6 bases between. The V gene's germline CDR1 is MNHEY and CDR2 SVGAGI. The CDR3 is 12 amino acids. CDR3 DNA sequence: TGTGCCACCTCCCCTGGGGCCAACGTCCTGACTTTC. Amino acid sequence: CATSPGANVLTF.

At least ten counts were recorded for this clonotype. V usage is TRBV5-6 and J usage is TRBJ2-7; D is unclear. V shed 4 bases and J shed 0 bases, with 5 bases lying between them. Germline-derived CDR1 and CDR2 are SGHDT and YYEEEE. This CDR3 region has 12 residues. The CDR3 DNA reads TGTGCCAGCAGCCTGAGCTCCTACGAGCAGTACTTC. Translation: CASSLSSYEQYF.

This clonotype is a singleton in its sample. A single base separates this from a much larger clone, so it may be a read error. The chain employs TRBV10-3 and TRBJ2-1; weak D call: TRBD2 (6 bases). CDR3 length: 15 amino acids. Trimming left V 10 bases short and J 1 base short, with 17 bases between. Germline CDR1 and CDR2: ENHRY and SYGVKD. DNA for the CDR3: TGTGCCACAGGCGGGGTTTACCCATCCTACAATGAGCAGTTCTTC. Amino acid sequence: CATGGVYPSYNEQFF.

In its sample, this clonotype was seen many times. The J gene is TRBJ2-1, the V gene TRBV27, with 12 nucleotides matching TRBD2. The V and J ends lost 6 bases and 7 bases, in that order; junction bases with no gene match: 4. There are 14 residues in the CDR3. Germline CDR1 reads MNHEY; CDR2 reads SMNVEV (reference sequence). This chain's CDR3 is CASSRGLAGNEQFF. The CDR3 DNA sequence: TGTGCCAGCAGCAGAGGACTAGCGGGAAATGAGCAGTTCTTC.

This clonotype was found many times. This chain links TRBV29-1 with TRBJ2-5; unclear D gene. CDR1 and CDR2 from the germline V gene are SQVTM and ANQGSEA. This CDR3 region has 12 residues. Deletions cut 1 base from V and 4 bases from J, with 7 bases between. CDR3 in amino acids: CSVEGTGETQYF. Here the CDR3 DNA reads TGCAGCGTTGAAGGGACCGGAGAGACCCAGTACTTC.

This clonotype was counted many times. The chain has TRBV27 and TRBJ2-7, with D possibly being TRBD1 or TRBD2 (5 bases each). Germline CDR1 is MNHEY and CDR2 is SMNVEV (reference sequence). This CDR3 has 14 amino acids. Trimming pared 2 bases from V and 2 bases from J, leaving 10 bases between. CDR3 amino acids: CASSLIGTTYEQYF. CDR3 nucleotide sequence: TGTGCCAGCAGTTTAATCGGGACGACCTACGAGCAGTACTTC.

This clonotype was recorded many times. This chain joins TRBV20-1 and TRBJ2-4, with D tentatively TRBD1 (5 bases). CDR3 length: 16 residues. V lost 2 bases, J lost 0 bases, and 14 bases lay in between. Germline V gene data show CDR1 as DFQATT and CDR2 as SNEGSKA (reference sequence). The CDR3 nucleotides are TGCAGTGCTAGACCTAGACAGACCCTAGCCAAAAACATTCAGTACTTC. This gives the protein CSARPRQTLAKNIQYF.

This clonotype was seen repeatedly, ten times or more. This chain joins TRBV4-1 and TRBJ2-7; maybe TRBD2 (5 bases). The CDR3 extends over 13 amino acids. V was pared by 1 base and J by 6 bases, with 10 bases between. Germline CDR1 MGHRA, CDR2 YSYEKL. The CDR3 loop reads CASSQGGLAEQYF. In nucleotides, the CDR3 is TGCGCCAGCAGCCAAGGAGGGCTCGCCGAGCAGTACTTC.

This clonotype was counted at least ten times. The CDR3 here is CASSENLDLGPEAFF. The CDR3, as DNA: TGTGCCAGCAGTGAAAATTTAGATTTAGGACCTGAAGCTTTCTTT. The chain uses TRBV6-1 and TRBJ1-1; D unresolved. V lost 2 bases and J lost 6, with 16 bases in between. Germline V gene sequence: CDR1 MNHNS, CDR2 SASEGT. The CDR3 extends over 15 amino acids.

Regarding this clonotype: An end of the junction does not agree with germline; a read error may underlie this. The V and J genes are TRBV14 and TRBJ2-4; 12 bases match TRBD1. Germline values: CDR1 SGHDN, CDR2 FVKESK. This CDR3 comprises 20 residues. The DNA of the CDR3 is TGTGCCAGCAGCCTTAAGGTCCCGGGACAGGGGGCCCTAGCCAAAAACATTCGGTACTTC. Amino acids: CASSLKVPGQGALAKNIRYF.

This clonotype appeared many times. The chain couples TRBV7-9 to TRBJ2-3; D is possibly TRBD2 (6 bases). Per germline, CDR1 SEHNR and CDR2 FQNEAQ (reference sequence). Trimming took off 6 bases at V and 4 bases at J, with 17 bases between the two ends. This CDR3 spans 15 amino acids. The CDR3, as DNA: TGTGCCAGCAGGTTCGGGAGAGGGAGCTCAGATACGCAGTATTTT. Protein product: CASRFGRGSSDTQYF.

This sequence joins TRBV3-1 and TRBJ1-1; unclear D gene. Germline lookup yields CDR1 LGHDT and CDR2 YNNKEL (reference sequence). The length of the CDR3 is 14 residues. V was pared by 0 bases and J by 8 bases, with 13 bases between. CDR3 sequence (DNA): TGTGCCAGCAGCCAAGATGGAAAGTCAAGCGAAGCTTTCTTT. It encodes CASSQDGKSSEAFF.

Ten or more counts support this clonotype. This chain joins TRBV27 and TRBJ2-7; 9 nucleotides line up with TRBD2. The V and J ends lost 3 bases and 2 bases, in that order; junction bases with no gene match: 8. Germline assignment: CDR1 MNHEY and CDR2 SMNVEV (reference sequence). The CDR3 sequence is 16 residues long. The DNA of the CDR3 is TGTGCCAGCAGTTTCTCTAGCGGGGTCGTGCCCTACGAGCAGTACTTC. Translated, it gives CASSFSSGVVPYEQYF.

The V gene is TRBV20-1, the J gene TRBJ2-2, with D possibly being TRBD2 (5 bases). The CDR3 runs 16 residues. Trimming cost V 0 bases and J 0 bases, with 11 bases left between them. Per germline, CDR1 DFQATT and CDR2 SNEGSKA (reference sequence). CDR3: CSARDLPGTNTGELFF. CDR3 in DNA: TGCAGTGCTAGAGATCTGCCCGGGACGAACACCGGGGAGCTGTTTTTT.